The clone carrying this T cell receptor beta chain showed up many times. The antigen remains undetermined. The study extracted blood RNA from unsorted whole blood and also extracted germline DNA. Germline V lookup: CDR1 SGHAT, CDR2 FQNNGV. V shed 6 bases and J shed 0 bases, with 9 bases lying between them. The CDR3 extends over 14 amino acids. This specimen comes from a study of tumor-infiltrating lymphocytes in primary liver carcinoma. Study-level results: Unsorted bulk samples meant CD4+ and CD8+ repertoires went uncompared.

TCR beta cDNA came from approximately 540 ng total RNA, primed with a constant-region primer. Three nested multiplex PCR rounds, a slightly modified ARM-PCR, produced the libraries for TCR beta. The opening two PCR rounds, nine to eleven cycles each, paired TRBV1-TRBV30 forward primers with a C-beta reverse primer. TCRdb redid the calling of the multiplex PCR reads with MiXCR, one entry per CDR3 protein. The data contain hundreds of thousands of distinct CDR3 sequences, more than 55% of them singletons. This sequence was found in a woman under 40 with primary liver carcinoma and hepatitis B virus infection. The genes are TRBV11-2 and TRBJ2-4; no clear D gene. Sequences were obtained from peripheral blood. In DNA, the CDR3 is TGTGCCAGCAGTCACTCCCTAGCCAAAAACATTCAGTACTTC. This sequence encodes CASSHSLAKNIQYF.